Listed below are T cell receptor beta chains from one sample, sequenced in a study of blood T cell repertoires in COVID-19. The data were produced by immunoSEQ multiplex PCR, yet TCRdb's version contains in-frame clones alone and is incomplete. The profile shows around 700,000 clones, more than 80% of them singletons. Sequenced input: peripheral blood. The receptors were sampled from a woman aged 18-29 years with acute or convalescent COVID-19. The CDR3 runs from the conserved cysteine through the conserved F or W. The D gene is left open where the match is weak. Part of the rows lack a size; the others show once, few, many or a class for expanded clones.

>16|.|TRBV4-2|TRBJ1-6|.
CASSQEGPLRSSPLHF
TGTGCCAGCAGCCAAGAGGGGCCCCTAAGGAGTTCACCCCTCCACTTT
>17|TRBD1|TRBV11-2|TRBJ1-3|.
CASSPLQQGVTGNTIYF
TGTGCCAGCAGCCCATTACAACAGGGGGTTACTGGAAACACCATATATTTT
>17|TRBD1|TRBV7-6|TRBJ1-1|.
CASSLRTGTTLNTEAFF
TGTGCCAGCAGCTTAAGGACAGGGACTACTCTCAACACTGAAGCTTTCTTT
>14|.|TRBV19|TRBJ1-5|.
CASSIVTGDQPQHF
TGTGCCAGTAGTATTGTAACAGGAGATCAGCCCCAGCATTTT
>14|.|TRBV9|TRBJ1-1|once
CASSPAGGEAEAFF
TGTGCCAGCAGCCCCGCGGGGGGGGAAGCTGAAGCTTTCTTT
>15|TRBD2|TRBV5-5|TRBJ2-5|.
CASSPSPGLQETQYF
TGTGCCAGCAGCCCGTCCCCGGGACTACAAGAGACCCAGTACTTC
>15|.|TRBV6-5|TRBJ1-4|.
CASRRGFTTNEKLFF
TGTGCCAGCAGACGCGGTTTCACAACTAATGAAAAACTGTTTTTT
>15|TRBD1|TRBV7-9|TRBJ2-3|.
CASSSGTGETDTQYF
TGTGCCAGCAGCTCCGGGACAGGGGAAACAGATACGCAGTATTTT
>14|.|TRBV6-5|TRBJ1-1|.
CASPPGTLNTEAFF
TGTGCCAGCCCTCCCGGGACATTGAACACTGAAGCTTTCTTT
>16|.|TRBV4-2|TRBJ2-7|.
CASSQDPRGASYEQYF
TGTGCCAGCAGCCAAGATCCCCGGGGGGCGTCCTACGAGCAGTACTTC
>15|.|TRBV9|TRBJ1-1|.
CASSGMRGGDTEAFF
TGTGCCAGCAGCGGAATGAGGGGCGGGGACACTGAAGCTTTCTTT
>14|TRBD1|TRBV15|TRBJ1-2|.
CATSRVRDRGGYTF
TGTGCCACCAGCAGAGTGCGGGACAGGGGTGGCTACACCTTC
>12|.|TRBV4-1|TRBJ1-6|.
CASSQAGSTLHF
TGCGCCAGCAGCCAAGCGGGGTCAACCCTCCACTTT
>15|TRBD2|TRBV6-4|TRBJ2-1|once
CASSDRSGGYNEQFF
TGTGCCAGCAGTGACAGGAGCGGGGGTTACAATGAGCAGTTCTTC
>15|TRBD1|TRBV15|TRBJ2-7|.
CATSRPRTGLDEQYF
TGTGCCACCAGCAGACCACGGACAGGGCTAGACGAGCAGTACTTC
>16|TRBD1|TRBV23-1|TRBJ2-7|.
CASSQTGTGSPYEQYF
TGCGCCAGCAGTCAAACCGGGACAGGGAGCCCCTACGAGCAGTACTTC
>17|TRBD1|TRBV4-2|TRBJ1-1|.
CASSQGRMDRVNTEAFF
TGTGCCAGCAGCCAAGGCCGGATGGACAGGGTGAACACTGAAGCTTTCTTT
>12|TRBD1|TRBV13|TRBJ1-2|once
CASDQGGNGYTF
TGTGCCAGCGATCAGGGGGGAAATGGCTACACCTTC
>15|TRBD2|TRBV2|TRBJ2-1|once
CASSEVAGGPGEQFF
TGTGCCAGCAGTGAGGTTGCGGGGGGCCCCGGGGAGCAGTTCTTC
>18|TRBD2|TRBV6-1|TRBJ2-1|.
CASSEIPWPGLGGNEQFF
TGTGCCAGCAGTGAAATCCCATGGCCGGGACTAGGGGGCAATGAGCAGTTCTTC
>10|.|TRBV20-1|TRBJ2-1|few
CSAHYNEQFF
TGCAGTGCTCATTACAATGAGCAGTTCTTC
>18|TRBD2|TRBV30|TRBJ2-3|.
CAWGVYPHAGGPSDTQYF
TGTGCCTGGGGAGTGTACCCCCACGCGGGGGGGCCGTCAGATACGCAGTATTTT
>13|.|TRBV7-2|TRBJ2-7|.
CASSFGGRNEQYF
TGTGCCAGCAGCTTCGGGGGGCGGAACGAGCAGTACTTC
>13|.|TRBV30|TRBJ2-7|.
CAWSEQATYEQYF
TGTGCCTGGAGCGAACAGGCAACCTACGAGCAGTACTTC
>14|.|TRBV11-2|TRBJ2-7|.
CASSLGQGGYEQYF
TGTGCCAGCAGCTTAGGACAGGGAGGCTACGAGCAGTACTTC
>13|.|TRBV11-2|TRBJ2-7|.
CASRSIQVYEQYF
TGTGCCAGCAGGTCTATACAGGTTTACGAGCAGTACTTC
>15|.|TRBV28|TRBJ2-5|.
CASSPTRTAQETQYF
TGTGCCAGCAGCCCGACTCGGACAGCGCAAGAGACCCAGTACTTC
>17|.|TRBV10-1|TRBJ1-6|.
CASRGRGPSSYNSPLHF
TGCGCCAGCAGGGGGCGTGGTCCGAGCTCCTATAATTCACCCCTCCACTTT
>15|.|TRBV6-2/TRBV6-3|TRBJ2-7|.
CASSQLAPAVYEQYF
TGTGCCAGCAGCCAACTAGCCCCCGCGGTCTACGAGCAGTACTTC
>15|.|TRBV5-1|TRBJ2-3|.
CASSLRGRETDTQYF
TGCGCCAGCAGCTTGCGGGGGCGGGAGACAGATACGCAGTATTTT
>13|TRBD2|TRBV12-5|TRBJ2-1|.
CASGVAGVREQFF
TGTGCTAGTGGGGTAGCGGGGGTGCGCGAGCAGTTCTTC
>13|.|TRBV5-1|TRBJ1-5|.
CASSSQINQPQHF
TGCGCCAGCAGCTCTCAGATAAATCAGCCCCAGCATTTT
>14|TRBD1|TRBV30|TRBJ1-5|.
CAWSGDSLNQPQHF
TGTGCCTGGAGTGGGGACAGCCTCAATCAGCCCCAGCATTTT
>16|TRBD1|TRBV6-6|TRBJ1-6|.
CASSYLRQGPNSPLHF
TGTGCCAGCAGTTACTTACGACAGGGACCTAATTCACCCCTCCACTTT
>15|TRBD1|TRBV18|TRBJ1-5|.
CASSPTTGGNQPQHF
TGTGCCAGCTCGCCTACTACAGGGGGCAATCAGCCCCAGCATTTT
>14|.|TRBV5-8|TRBJ1-1|.
CASSLGVGNTEAFF
TGTGCCAGCAGCTTGGGAGTCGGGAACACTGAAGCTTTCTTT
>14|.|TRBV28|TRBJ1-2|.
CASSSTQGNYGYTF
TGTGCCAGCAGCTCAACCCAGGGAAACTATGGCTACACCTTC
>16|TRBD1|TRBV19|TRBJ1-1|.
CASTPGTGNMNTEAFF
TGTGCCAGTACCCCCGGGACAGGGAATATGAACACTGAAGCTTTCTTT
>16|.|TRBV18|TRBJ2-2|.
CASSPLEGSNTGELFF
TGTGCCAGCTCACCTCTAGAAGGATCGAACACCGGGGAGCTGTTTTTT
>17|TRBD1|TRBV6-2/TRBV6-3|TRBJ1-6|.
CASSTQGNAAYNSPLHF
TGTGCCAGCAGTACACAGGGGAACGCGGCCTATAATTCACCCCTCCACTTT